The 28 T cell receptor beta chains given below trace back to one sample, sequenced in a study of blood T cell repertoires in COVID-19. Assay used: immunoSEQ multiplex PCR; TCRdb lists only in-frame clones, some missing. The sample lists about 310,000 clones; roughly 90% were seen once. Sequenced material: PBMCs or T cells enriched from blood (not recorded which). The receptors come from a man aged 55-75 years who had recovered from COVID-19.

The chain combines TRBV7-9 with TRBJ2-1, with 10 nucleotides matching TRBD2. CDR1 SEHNR and CDR2 FQNEAQ come from the germline V gene (reference sequence). J gave up 5 bases and V 5 bases, and 9 bases lay outside the gene matches. The CDR3 sequence is 16 residues long. CDR3 in amino acids: CASSRTPGTSDNEQFF. CDR3 bases: TGTGCCAGCAGCCGCACCCCCGGGACTAGCGACAATGAGCAGTTCTTC.

The rearrangement joins TRBV29-1 to TRBJ2-1, with 10 bases aligning to TRBD2. From germline, CDR1 is SQVTM and CDR2 ANQGSEA. The CDR3 loop spans 14 amino acids. V lost 6 bases to trimming and J lost 5 bases; unmatched junction nucleotides: 7. The CDR3 loop is CSVTGTSADNEQFF. CDR3 in DNA: TGCAGCGTAACCGGGACTAGCGCGGACAATGAGCAGTTCTTC.

This rearrangement joins TRBV28 to TRBJ2-3; TRBD2 matches at 11 bases. Looked up from germline, CDR1 is MDHEN and CDR2 is SYDVKM. The CDR3 covers 17 residues. Trimming at V came to 2 bases and at J to 5 bases, leaving 9 bases not matched to a gene. In DNA, the CDR3 is TGTGCCAGCAGTTTAGGTCCTAGCGGGAGGAGGAGAGATACGCAGTATTTT. It is translated as CASSLGPSGRRRDTQYF.

The V and J genes are TRBV4-2 and TRBJ2-1; TRBD2 aligns across 9 bases. The ends lost 1 base at V and 9 bases at J; junction bases unmatched: 7. The V gene's germline CDR1 is LGHNA and CDR2 YNFKEQ. This CDR3 is 15 amino acids long. The CDR3 nucleotides read TGTGCCAGCAGCCAAGGATCTAGCGGGAATGCTGAGCAGTTCTTC. The encoded protein is CASSQGSSGNAEQFF.

This clone showed up just once. This chain connects TRBV7-2 to TRBJ1-2; D is ambiguous. Trimming cost V 3 bases and J 6 bases, with 5 bases left between them. Germline V gives CDR1 SGHTA, CDR2 FQGNSA. CDR3 length: 11 residues. Here the CDR3 reads CASSFRDGYTF. DNA of the CDR3: TGTGCCAGCAGCTTTCGGGATGGCTACACCTTC.

The table lists this clone with a count of one. This chain links TRBV5-4 with TRBJ1-4; 8 positions match TRBD1. The CDR3 runs to 15 residues. Germline V gene data show CDR1 as SGHNT and CDR2 as YYREEE (reference sequence). The V and J ends lost 2 bases and 0 bases, in that order; junction bases with no gene match: 0. CDR3 amino acids: CASSLQGATNEKLFF. The CDR3 DNA follows: TGTGCCAGCAGCTTACAGGGGGCAACTAATGAAAAACTGTTTTTT.

The chain couples TRBV2 to TRBJ1-5; a weak D match, TRBD1 (5 bases). Trimming took 6 bases from V and 1 from J, leaving 13 bases between them. The length of the CDR3 is 15 residues. Germline CDR1 and CDR2: SNHLY and FYNNEI. The CDR3 nucleotides read TGTGCCAGCAGGAGTGGGGGGACCAGCAATCAGCCCCAGCATTTT. Its translation is CASRSGGTSNQPQHF.

The chain links TRBV11-3 to TRBJ2-1, with D tentatively TRBD1 (6 bases). CDR3 length: 16 residues. V lost 1 base, J lost 4 bases, and 14 bases lay in between. Germline CDR1 reads SGHNT; CDR2 reads YENEEA. CDR3: CASSLGGDTDYNEQFF. Here the CDR3 DNA reads TGTGCCAGCAGCTTAGGAGGGGACACCGATTACAATGAGCAGTTCTTC. Combining the CDR3 with reference TRBV11-3 and TRBJ2-1 gives the whole variable domain EAGVVQSPRYKIIEKKQPVAFWCNPISGHNTLYWYLQNLGQGPELLIRYENEEAVDDSQLPKDRFSAERLKGVDSTLKIQPAELGDSAVYLCASSLGGDTDYNEQFFGPGTRLTVL.

The rearrangement links TRBV4-1 to TRBJ2-2, with D possibly matching TRBD2 (6 bases). The V gene lost 7 bases and the J gene lost 6 bases, with 24 bases spanning the gap. Germline CDR1 is MGHRA and CDR2 is YSYEKL. There are 17 residues in the CDR3. As DNA, the CDR3 is TGCGCCAGCACCCCGGGACTTCCCATCTCTGTCGCCGGGGAGCTGTTTTTT. It translates to CASTPGLPISVAGELFF.

V and J are TRBV7-2 and TRBJ2-1, with TRBD2 matching 8 bases. The germline V gene encodes CDR1 SGHTA and CDR2 FQGNSA. Trimming took 2 bases from V and 6 from J; bases not matched to a gene: 6. The CDR3 contains 15 residues. The CDR3 sequence is CASSLQAGAPNEQFF. The CDR3, as DNA: TGTGCCAGCAGCTTACAAGCGGGAGCCCCCAATGAGCAGTTCTTC.

The chain combines TRBV27 with TRBJ1-2, with TRBD1 as a possible D gene (5 bases). This CDR3 comprises 13 residues. Germline CDR1 is MNHEY and CDR2 is SMNVEV (reference sequence). Trimming stripped 3 bases from V and 3 bases from J, with 8 bases between. The CDR3 reads CASSLGGYYGYTF. In DNA, the CDR3 is TGTGCCAGCAGTTTGGGGGGATACTATGGCTACACCTTC.

This clone was found a few times. The chain links TRBV19 to TRBJ1-2, with TRBD1 identical over 10 bases. The CDR3 is 17 amino acids. V trimming: 9 bases; J trimming: 0 bases; junction bases outside the gene matches: 13. Germline V CDR1 and CDR2: LNHDA, SQIVND (reference sequence). The CDR3 region has the DNA TGTGCCAGCGGAATCCGGGACAGGGGACGAGCTAACTATGGCTACACCTTC. Amino acid sequence: CASGIRDRGRANYGYTF.

In nucleotides, the CDR3 is TGTGCCAGCAGCATTGGCGGGACTAGCGCCGAGCAGTACTTC. The encoded protein is CASSIGGTSAEQYF. The V gene is TRBV5-6, the J gene TRBJ2-7; TRBD2 matches 10 bases. Looked up from germline, CDR1 is SGHDT and CDR2 is YYEEEE. This CDR3 has 14 residues. V trimming: 4 bases; J trimming: 6 bases; junction bases outside the gene matches: 7.

This chain connects TRBV3-1 (or the pseudogene TRBV3-2) to TRBJ2-1; no definite D call. Trimming took 2 bases from V and 8 from J, leaving 13 bases between them. CDR1 is LGHDT, CDR2 YNNKEL, per germline (reference sequence). The CDR3 has 14 residues. The CDR3 region has the DNA TGTGCCAGCAGCCAAAGTACCCTAGTTGATGAGCAGTTCTTC. This gives the protein CASSQSTLVDEQFF.

This rearrangement joins TRBV4-2 to TRBJ1-6, with D possibly TRBD1 on 6 matching bases. The CDR3 is made up of 18 amino acids. Germline V gives CDR1 LGHNA, CDR2 YNFKEQ. The V and J ends lost 0 bases and 9 bases respectively, with 21 bases between them. CDR3 sequence reads: CASSQDGSPLGGGSPLHF. In DNA, the CDR3 is TGTGCCAGCAGCCAAGATGGTTCCCCCCTAGGGGGGGGTTCACCCCTCCACTTT.

In regard to this clone: At one boundary the junction diverges from the germline segment, which might be a read error. The V call is TRBV2, the J call TRBJ2-1; 12 bases fit TRBD2. The CDR3 runs 14 residues. Germline V gives CDR1 SNHLY, CDR2 FYNNEI. The CDR3 bases are TGTGCCAGCAGTATGACTAGCGGGAGCCTTTCCCTGCTCTTC. It specifies CASSMTSGSLSLLF.

The rearrangement uses TRBV7-6 and TRBJ2-3; D might be TRBD2 (6 bases). CDR1 is SGHVS, CDR2 FNYEAQ, per germline. The CDR3 is 16 residues long. Trimming removed 2 bases from V and 1 base from J, with 13 bases in between. The CDR3 DNA reads TGTGCCAGCAGCTTATCCGGGGGAGTGGGCACAGATACGCAGTATTTT. Protein: CASSLSGGVGTDTQYF.

The chain has TRBV29-1 and TRBJ1-2; D not certain. V was cut by 4 bases and J by 4 bases, with 16 bases left in between. The CDR3 covers 14 residues. The germline V gene encodes CDR1 SQVTM and CDR2 ANQGSEA. In DNA, the CDR3 is TGCAGCGTTGTGGGTAGCGGGCTGACCTATGGCTACACCTTC. Translated: CSVVGSGLTYGYTF.

The chain links TRBV19 to TRBJ2-5; 8 bases line up with TRBD2. Germline V gene sequence: CDR1 LNHDA, CDR2 SQIVND (reference sequence). V was pared by 3 bases and J by 2 bases, with 5 bases of the junction left unmatched. The CDR3 spans 15 residues. CDR3 residues: CASSISGAGQETQYF. The CDR3 DNA sequence: TGTGCCAGTAGTATTAGCGGGGCAGGGCAAGAGACCCAGTACTTC.

This chain joins TRBV12-3 or TRBV12-4 and TRBJ1-1; D is possibly TRBD1 (6 bases). Trimming shortened V by 7 bases and J by 8 bases, and 17 bases separated the two germline ends. The CDR3 is 13 residues long. The CDR3 DNA reads TGTGCCAGCAAGGACCAGGGGCTCGGGGAAGCTTTCTTT. Protein product: CASKDQGLGEAFF.

The V call is TRBV29-1, the J call TRBJ2-1, with TRBD2 as a possible D gene (7 bases). Germline assignment: CDR1 SQVTM and CDR2 ANQGSEA. There are 15 residues in the CDR3. Trimming stripped 5 bases from V and 3 bases from J, with 17 bases between. As DNA, the CDR3 is TGCAGCGTTCGACAAGCGGGGACAATCTACAATGAGCAGTTCTTC. Amino acids: CSVRQAGTIYNEQFF.

The gene calls are TRBV6-6 and TRBJ1-5; 9 positions match TRBD1. Germline CDR1 MNHNY, CDR2 SVGAGI (reference sequence). The V and J ends lost 7 bases and 6 bases, in that order; junction bases with no gene match: 7. The CDR3 runs to 14 residues. CDR3 in DNA: TGTGCCAGCACCTCGGGACAGGGAAGTCAGCCCCAGCATTTT. Protein product: CASTSGQGSQPQHF.

Comments on this clone: Other DNA sequences in the sample encode the same CDR3. This sequence joins TRBV6-5 and TRBJ2-1, with TRBD1 matching over 7 bases. Looked up from germline, CDR1 is MNHEY and CDR2 is SVGAGI. The CDR3 has 12 amino acids. Trimming took 8 bases from V and 3 from J; bases not matched to a gene: 1. The CDR3 DNA follows: TGTGCCAGCCGGGACAGCTACAATGAGCAGTTCTTC. Its translation: CASRDSYNEQFF.

The CDR3 coding sequence is TGCGCCAGCATGAAGACGCAAGGGGATGAAAAACTGTTTTTT. It yields the protein CASMKTQGDEKLFF. The gene calls are TRBV5-1 and TRBJ1-4, with D tentatively TRBD1 (5 bases). The CDR3 length is 14 residues. Per the germline V gene, CDR1 is SGHRS and CDR2 is YFSETQ. V lost 6 bases, J lost 6 bases, and 15 bases lay in between.

The chain joins TRBV19 to TRBJ1-1; 7 nucleotides match TRBD1. In germline, CDR1 is LNHDA, CDR2 SQIVND (reference sequence). J lost 7 bases, V lost 7 bases, and 6 bases had no gene match. The CDR3 sequence is 12 residues long. The DNA for the CDR3 is TGTGCCAGTAATCAGGGGGATTATGAAGCTTTCTTT. The encoded protein is CASNQGDYEAFF.

Concerning this clone itself: Other DNA sequences in the sample encode the same CDR3. V is TRBV5-1 and J is TRBJ2-1; D remains unclear. The V gene lost 0 bases and the J gene lost 0 bases, with 7 bases spanning the gap. Germline CDR1 and CDR2: SGHRS and YFSETQ. The CDR3 spans 15 residues. CDR3 DNA: TGCGCCAGCAGCTTGGGTGGCAGCTCCTACAATGAGCAGTTCTTC. Translation: CASSLGGSSYNEQFF.

The gene calls are TRBV9 and TRBJ2-7; 10 bases are shared with TRBD1. Germline V gives CDR1 SGDLS, CDR2 YYNGEE. The V segment lost 3 bases and the J segment 6 bases; nucleotides outside the gene matches: 6. CDR3 length: 14 amino acids. The CDR3 spells CASSAGQGIAEQYF. The CDR3, as DNA: TGTGCCAGCAGCGCGGGACAGGGGATTGCCGAGCAGTACTTC.

The chain recombines TRBV30 with TRBJ1-5; D may be TRBD1 (6 bases). The germline V gene encodes CDR1 GTSNPN and CDR2 SVGIG (reference sequence). Trimming stripped 5 bases from V and 4 bases from J, with 12 bases between. This CDR3 region has 13 residues. CDR3 residues: CAWDSQGNQPQHF. The CDR3 nucleotides are TGTGCCTGGGATTCCCAGGGGAATCAGCCCCAGCATTTT.